A selection of T cell receptor beta chains follows, all from one sample in a study of cytomegalovirus exposure and HLA in healthy donors. Data came from immunoSEQ multiplex PCR; TCRdb stores just in-frame clones and leaves some out. Seen here are a few hundred thousand clones, 90% observed once, and the top ten hold 0.35% to 0.45%. The sample consisted of PBMCs. Every receptor here comes from a woman between 18 and 30 years old in good health and CMV-seronegative. Each CDR3 is given with its conserved first and last residue. Each record gives: J gene, clone size, V gene, D gene, CDR3 DNA, CDR3 protein. The D gene is left open where the match is weak. Not every row has a clone size; where given, it reads once, few, many or a size class.

TRBJ1-3	-	TRBV28	-	TGTGCCAGCAGTTTAAGGGGTGTGCTTGGAAACACCATATATTTT	CASSLRGVLGNTIYF
TRBJ2-3	-	TRBV5-4	TRBD1	TGTGCCAGCAGCCCCGGACAGGGTGGTTTTACAGATACGCAGTATTTT	CASSPGQGGFTDTQYF
TRBJ2-2	few	TRBV4-3	-	TGCGCCAGCAGCCTCCACATAGGGGGTAACACCGGGGAGCTGTTTTTT	CASSLHIGGNTGELFF
TRBJ1-5	-	TRBV5-1	-	TGCGCCAGCATTTTTTACCCACATGGACAGCCTATTATCCTTAATCAGCCCCAGCATTTT	CASIFYPHGQPIILNQPQHF
TRBJ1-5	-	TRBV19	-	TGTGCCAGTAGTATAATTACAGGGTACAATCAGCCCCAGCATTTT	CASSIITGYNQPQHF
TRBJ1-2	-	TRBV14	-	TGTGCCAGCAGCCTGAAGAGTAACTATGGCTACACCTTC	CASSLKSNYGYTF
TRBJ2-5	-	TRBV25-1	TRBD1	TGTGCCAGCAGTGCCGTAGGGACAGGGGGCGCTAAGACCCAGTACTTC	CASSAVGTGGAKTQYF
TRBJ1-1	-	TRBV7-2	-	TGTGCCAGCAGCTTAGATACATCGGCGGGGCGGGGCACTGAAGCTTTCTTT	CASSLDTSAGRGTEAFF
TRBJ1-2	few	TRBV28	-	TGTGCCAGCTACCGTGCGGGGTCTGACTATGGCTACACCTTC	CASYRAGSDYGYTF
TRBJ2-2	-	TRBV11-2	-	TGTGCCAGCAGCTTAGTGGGACTGAACACCGGGGAGCTGTTTTTT	CASSLVGLNTGELFF
TRBJ1-1	-	TRBV11-2	TRBD1	TGTGCCAGCAGCTTCCCGGGACAGGGCACTGAAGCTTTCTTT	CASSFPGQGTEAFF
TRBJ2-3	once	TRBV6-4	-	TGTGCCAGCAGTGAGCAGGGCTCAGATACGCAGTATTTT	CASSEQGSDTQYF
TRBJ2-2	once	TRBV4-3	TRBD1	TGCGCCAGCAGCCAAGAACAGGGGTCCGGCGGGGAGCTGTTTTTT	CASSQEQGSGGELFF
TRBJ2-5	once	TRBV7-9	TRBD1	TGTGCCAGCAGCTACGGACAGGTACCTTTGGAGACCCAGTACTTC	CASSYGQVPLETQYF
TRBJ2-7	-	TRBV5-4	-	TGTGCCAGCAGCTTGTCGCAGGACTCCTACGAGCAGTACTTC	CASSLSQDSYEQYF
TRBJ2-7	-	TRBV7-2	-	TGTGCCAGCAGCTTATCTAATTACGAGCAGTACTTC	CASSLSNYEQYF
TRBJ2-5	-	TRBV28	TRBD2	TGTGCCAGCAGTTTCACAGCGGGGGGGCAAGAGACCCAGTACTTC	CASSFTAGGQETQYF
TRBJ1-1	-	TRBV9	-	TGTGCCAGCAGCGCGTGGGGGGGCAACACTGAAGCTTTCTTT	CASSAWGGNTEAFF
TRBJ1-1	-	TRBV6-5	-	TGTGCCAGCAGTAAACAGGTATTGAGGACTGAAGCTTTCTTT	CASSKQVLRTEAFF
TRBJ1-2	-	TRBV28	TRBD1	TGTGCCAGCAGATCAACGGGGGGACAGGGTGCTCCAGGCTACACCTTC	CASRSTGGQGAPGYTF